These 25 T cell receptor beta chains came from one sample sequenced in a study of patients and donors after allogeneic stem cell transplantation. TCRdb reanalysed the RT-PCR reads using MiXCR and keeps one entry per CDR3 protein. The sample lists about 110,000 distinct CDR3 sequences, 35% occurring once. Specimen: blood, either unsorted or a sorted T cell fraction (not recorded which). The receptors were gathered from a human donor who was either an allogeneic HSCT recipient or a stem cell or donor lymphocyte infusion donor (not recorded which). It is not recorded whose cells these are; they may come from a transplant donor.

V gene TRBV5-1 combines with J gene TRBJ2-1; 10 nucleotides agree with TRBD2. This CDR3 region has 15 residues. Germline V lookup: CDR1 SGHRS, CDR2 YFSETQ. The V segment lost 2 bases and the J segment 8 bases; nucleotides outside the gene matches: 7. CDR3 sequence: CASSLGRLAGDEQFF. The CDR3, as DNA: TGCGCCAGCAGCTTAGGCCGGCTAGCGGGAGATGAGCAGTTCTTC. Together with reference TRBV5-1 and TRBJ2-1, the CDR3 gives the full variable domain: KAGVTQTPRYLIKTRGQQVTLSCSPISGHRSVSWYQQTPGQGLQFLFEYFSETQRNKGNFPGRFSGRQFSNSRSEMNVSTLELGDSALYLCASSLGRLAGDEQFFGPGTRLTVL.

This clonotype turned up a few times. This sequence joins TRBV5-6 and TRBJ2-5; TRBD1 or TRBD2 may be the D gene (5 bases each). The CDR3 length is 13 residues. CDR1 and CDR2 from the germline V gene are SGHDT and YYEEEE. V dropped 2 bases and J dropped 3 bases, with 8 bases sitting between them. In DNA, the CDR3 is TGTGCCAGCAGCTTCCAGGGAGAAGAGACCCAGTACTTC. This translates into CASSFQGEETQYF.

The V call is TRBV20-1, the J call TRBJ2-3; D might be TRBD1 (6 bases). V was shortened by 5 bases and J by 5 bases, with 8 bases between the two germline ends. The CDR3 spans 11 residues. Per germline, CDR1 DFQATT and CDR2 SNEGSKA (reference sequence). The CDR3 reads CSARGQDTQYF. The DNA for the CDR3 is TGCAGTGCTCGGGGACAAGATACGCAGTATTTT.

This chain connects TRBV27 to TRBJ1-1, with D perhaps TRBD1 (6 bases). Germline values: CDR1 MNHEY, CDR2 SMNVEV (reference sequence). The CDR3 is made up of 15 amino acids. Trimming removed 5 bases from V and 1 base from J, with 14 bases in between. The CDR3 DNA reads TGTGCCAGCAGTCTGGACAGACCTCGGAACACTGAAGCTTTCTTT. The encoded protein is CASSLDRPRNTEAFF.

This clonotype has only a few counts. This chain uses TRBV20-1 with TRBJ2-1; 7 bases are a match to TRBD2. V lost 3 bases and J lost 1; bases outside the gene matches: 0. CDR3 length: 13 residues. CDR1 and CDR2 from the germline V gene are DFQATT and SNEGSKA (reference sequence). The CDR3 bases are TGCAGTGCTAGGCGGGAGTCCTACAATGAGCAGTTCTTC. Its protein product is CSARRESYNEQFF.

CDR3 sequence reads: CAWRRDFGKIIYF. CDR3 nucleotide sequence: TGTGCCTGGAGACGGGACTTTGGAAAGATTATCTACTTC. The J gene is TRBJ2-7, the V gene TRBV30, with D maybe TRBD2 (6 bases). In germline, CDR1 is GTSNPN, CDR2 SVGIG (reference sequence). Trimming left V 3 bases short and J 13 bases short, with 22 bases between. The CDR3 consists of 13 residues.

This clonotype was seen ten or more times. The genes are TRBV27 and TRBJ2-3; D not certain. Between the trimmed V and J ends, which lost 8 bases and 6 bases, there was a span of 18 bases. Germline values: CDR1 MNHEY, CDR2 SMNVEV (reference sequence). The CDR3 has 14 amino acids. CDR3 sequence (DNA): TGTGCCAGCCAAAAGTTCGGTGAAAAGGATACGCAGTATTTT. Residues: CASQKFGEKDTQYF.

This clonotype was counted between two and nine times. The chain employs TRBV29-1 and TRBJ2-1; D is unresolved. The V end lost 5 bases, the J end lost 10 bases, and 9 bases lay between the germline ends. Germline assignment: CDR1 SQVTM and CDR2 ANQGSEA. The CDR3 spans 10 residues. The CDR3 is CSVYEVEQFF. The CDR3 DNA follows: TGCAGCGTTTATGAAGTGGAGCAGTTCTTC.

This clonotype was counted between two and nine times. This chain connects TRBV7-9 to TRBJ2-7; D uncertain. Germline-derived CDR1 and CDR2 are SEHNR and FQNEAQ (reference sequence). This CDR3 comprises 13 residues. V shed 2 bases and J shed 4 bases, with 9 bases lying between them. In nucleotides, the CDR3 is TGTGCCAGCAGCTTACCAGGAGCTTACGAGCAGTACTTC. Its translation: CASSLPGAYEQYF.

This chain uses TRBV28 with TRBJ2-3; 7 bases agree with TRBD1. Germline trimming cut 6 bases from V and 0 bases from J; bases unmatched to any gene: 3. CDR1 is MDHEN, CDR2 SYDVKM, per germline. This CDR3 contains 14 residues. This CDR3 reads CASSDRVSTDTQYF. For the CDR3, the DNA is TGTGCCAGCAGCGACAGGGTTAGCACAGATACGCAGTATTTT.

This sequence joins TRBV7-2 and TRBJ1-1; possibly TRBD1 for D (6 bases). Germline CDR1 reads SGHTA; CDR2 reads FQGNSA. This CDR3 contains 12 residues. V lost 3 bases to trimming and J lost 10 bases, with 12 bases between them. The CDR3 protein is CASSFTGLGAFF. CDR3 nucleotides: TGTGCCAGCAGCTTCACAGGGTTGGGAGCTTTCTTT.

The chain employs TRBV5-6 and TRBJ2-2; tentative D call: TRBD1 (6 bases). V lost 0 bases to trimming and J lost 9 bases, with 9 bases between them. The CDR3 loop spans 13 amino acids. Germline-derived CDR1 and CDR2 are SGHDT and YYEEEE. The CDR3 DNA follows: TGTGCCAGCAGCTTGGGGGGGCGTAGGGAGCTGTTTTTT. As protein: CASSLGGRRELFF.

CDR3: CSDRAALYGYTF. The DNA for the CDR3 is TGCAGCGACCGAGCAGCACTCTATGGCTACACCTTC. The chain uses TRBV29-1 and TRBJ1-2; D gene unclear. The germline CDR1 and CDR2 sequences are SQVTM and ANQGSEA. Trimming removed 7 bases from V and 4 bases from J, with 13 bases in between. The CDR3 loop spans 12 amino acids.

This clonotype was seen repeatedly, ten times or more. The CDR3 sequence: CSVVLGTEAFF. The CDR3 DNA sequence: TGCAGCGTTGTATTGGGGACTGAAGCTTTCTTT. The V gene is TRBV29-1, the J gene TRBJ1-1; D ambiguous. This CDR3 has 11 residues. Germline V gene sequence: CDR1 SQVTM, CDR2 ANQGSEA. Trimming cost V 4 bases and J 5 bases, with 8 bases left between them.

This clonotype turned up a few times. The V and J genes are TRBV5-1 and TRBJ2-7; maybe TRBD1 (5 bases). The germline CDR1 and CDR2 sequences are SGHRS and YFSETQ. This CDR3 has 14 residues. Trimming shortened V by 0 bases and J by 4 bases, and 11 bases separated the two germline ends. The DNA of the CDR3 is TGCGCCAGCAGCTTGGTGGCAGGACAATACGAGCAGTACTTC. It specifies CASSLVAGQYEQYF.

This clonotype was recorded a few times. CDR3 nucleotide sequence: TGTGCCAGCAGTAGGGTAAAAGGAATCTACGAGCAGTACTTC. Protein product: CASSRVKGIYEQYF. The chain combines TRBV2 with TRBJ2-7; D uncertain. The V and J ends lost 5 bases and 3 bases respectively, with 14 bases between them. Looked up from germline, CDR1 is SNHLY and CDR2 is FYNNEI. CDR3 length equals 14 residues.

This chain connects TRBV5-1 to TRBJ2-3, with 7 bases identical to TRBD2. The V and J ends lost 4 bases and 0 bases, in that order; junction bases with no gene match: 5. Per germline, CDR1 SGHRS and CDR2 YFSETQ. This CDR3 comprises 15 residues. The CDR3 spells CASSVQRGSTDTQYF. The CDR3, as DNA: TGCGCCAGCAGCGTCCAGCGGGGAAGCACAGATACGCAGTATTTT.

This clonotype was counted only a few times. CDR3 in amino acids: CASSYAGTDGNTIYF. The CDR3 nucleotides are TGTGCCAGCAGTTACGCGGGGACGGACGGAAACACCATATATTTT. The gene calls are TRBV6-5 and TRBJ1-3, with D possibly being TRBD1 (5 bases). Germline loops: CDR1 MNHEY, CDR2 SVGAGI. This CDR3 contains 15 residues. Trimming removed 2 bases from V and 4 bases from J, with 12 bases in between.

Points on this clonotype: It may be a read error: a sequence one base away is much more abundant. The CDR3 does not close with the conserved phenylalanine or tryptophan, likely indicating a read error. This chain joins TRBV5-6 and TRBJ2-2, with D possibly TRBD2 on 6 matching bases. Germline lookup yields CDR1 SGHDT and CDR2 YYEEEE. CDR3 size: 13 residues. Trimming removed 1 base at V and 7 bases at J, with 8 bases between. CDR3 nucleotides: TGTGCCAGCAGCTTGAGGGGAGGCGGGGAGCTGTTTTTG. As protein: CASSLRGGGELFL.

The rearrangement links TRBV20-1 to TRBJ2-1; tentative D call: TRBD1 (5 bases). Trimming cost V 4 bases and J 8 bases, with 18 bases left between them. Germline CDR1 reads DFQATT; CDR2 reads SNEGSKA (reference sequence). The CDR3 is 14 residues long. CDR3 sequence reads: CSAIKQDSRDEQFF. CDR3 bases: TGCAGTGCTATAAAACAGGATAGTAGAGATGAGCAGTTCTTC.

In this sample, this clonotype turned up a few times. CDR3 bases: TGTGCCAGCAGCTCTACGACTCTTAACACCGGGGAGCTGTTTTTT. Translating it yields CASSSTTLNTGELFF. The chain is built from TRBV7-6 and TRBJ2-2; D call uncertain. This CDR3 spans 15 amino acids. The germline gives CDR1 SGHVS, CDR2 FNYEAQ. With 4 bases removed from V and 2 bases from J, the gap between germline ends came to 11 bases.

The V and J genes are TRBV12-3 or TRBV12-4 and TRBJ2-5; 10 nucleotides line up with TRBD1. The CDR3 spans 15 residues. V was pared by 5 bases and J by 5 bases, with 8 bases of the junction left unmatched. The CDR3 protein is CASSGTGTGVETQYF. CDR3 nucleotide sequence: TGTGCCAGCAGTGGGACCGGGACAGGGGTCGAGACCCAGTACTTC.

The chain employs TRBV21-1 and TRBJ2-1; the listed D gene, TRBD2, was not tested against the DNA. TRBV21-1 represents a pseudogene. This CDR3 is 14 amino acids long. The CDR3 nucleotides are TGTGCCAGCAGCAAAGTAGCGGGAGTAGGGGAGCAGTTCTTC. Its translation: CASSKVAGVGEQFF.

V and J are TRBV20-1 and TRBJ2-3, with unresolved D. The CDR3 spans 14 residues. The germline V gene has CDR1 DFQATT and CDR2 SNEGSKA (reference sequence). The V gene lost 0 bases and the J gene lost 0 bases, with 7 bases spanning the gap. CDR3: CSARDRASTDTQYF. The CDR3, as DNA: TGCAGTGCTAGAGATCGGGCTAGCACAGATACGCAGTATTTT.

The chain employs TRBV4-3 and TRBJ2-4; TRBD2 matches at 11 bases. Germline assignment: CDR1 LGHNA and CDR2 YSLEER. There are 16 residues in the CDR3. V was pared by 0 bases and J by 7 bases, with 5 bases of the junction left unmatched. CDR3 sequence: CASSQESSGRSNIQYF. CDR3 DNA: TGCGCCAGCAGCCAAGAGTCTAGCGGGAGGTCCAACATTCAGTACTTC.